The 14 T cell receptor beta chains below come from one sample, sequenced in a study of cytomegalovirus exposure and HLA in healthy donors. The PCR had 60 Vbeta and 13 Jbeta primers. Profiled with immunoSEQ multiplex PCR; TCRdb holds only in-frame clones, not every one. The sample has about 130,000 clones; 74% are singletons. Sequencing used PBMCs. These receptors originate from a man in his late teens or twenties in good health and CMV-seropositive.

Here the CDR3 reads CASRRGGLSDTQYF. The CDR3 nucleotides read TGTGCCAGCAGGAGGGGGGGCCTTTCAGATACGCAGTATTTT. This chain links TRBV6-1 with TRBJ2-3, with D tentatively TRBD2 (7 bases). The germline CDR1 and CDR2 sequences are MNHNS and SASEGT. The CDR3 runs 14 residues. V was trimmed by 6 bases and J by 4 bases, leaving 14 bases between them.

This rearrangement joins TRBV6-4 to TRBJ2-2; tentatively, D is TRBD1 (5 bases). This CDR3 contains 14 residues. V dropped 5 bases and J dropped 1 base, with 8 bases sitting between them. Germline assignment: CDR1 MRHNA and CDR2 SNTAGT. CDR3 in amino acids: CASSLQGNTGELFF. The CDR3 nucleotides are TGTGCCAGCAGTCTCCAGGGGAACACCGGGGAGCTGTTTTTT.

V is TRBV9 and J is TRBJ2-5; 7 bases fit TRBD2. CDR1 SGDLS and CDR2 YYNGEE come from the germline V gene. With 2 bases clipped from V and 5 bases from J, the junction kept 6 bases outside the gene matches. The CDR3 runs 14 residues. CDR3 amino acids: CASSVLADGETQYF. The DNA of the CDR3 is TGTGCCAGCAGCGTTCTAGCGGATGGGGAGACCCAGTACTTC.

This rearrangement joins TRBV6-1 to TRBJ1-1, with D uncertain. The CDR3 loop spans 12 amino acids. V dropped 4 bases and J dropped 3 bases, with 6 bases sitting between them. Germline CDR1 is MNHNS and CDR2 is SASEGT. The CDR3 region is CASSGGDTEAFF. The DNA of the CDR3 is TGTGCCAGCAGTGGGGGAGACACTGAAGCTTTCTTT.

The chain combines TRBV5-8 with TRBJ2-5; TRBD2 agrees at 7 bases. From germline, CDR1 is SGHTS and CDR2 YDEGEE. This CDR3 is built from 12 residues. The V segment lost 5 bases and the J segment 7 bases; nucleotides outside the gene matches: 5. CDR3 bases: TGTGCCAGCAGGCTCACGGGGGGGACCCAGTACTTC. Protein sequence: CASRLTGGTQYF.

The V call is TRBV25-1, the J call TRBJ2-7, with TRBD1 as a possible D gene (6 bases). Between the trimmed V and J ends, which lost 1 base and 1 base, there was a span of 11 bases. Germline values: CDR1 MGHDK, CDR2 SYGVNS. There are 15 residues in the CDR3. DNA for the CDR3: TGTGCCAGCAGTGAATGGGACATGGAATCCTACGAGCAGTACTTC. Its translation is CASSEWDMESYEQYF.

CDR3 sequence: CASSHQTGGWDTEAFF. The CDR3 coding sequence is TGTGCCAGCAGCCATCAGACAGGGGGATGGGATACTGAAGCTTTCTTT. The chain links TRBV7-9 to TRBJ1-1; 9 bases agree with TRBD1. This CDR3 contains 16 residues. Germline assignment: CDR1 SEHNR and CDR2 FQNEAQ (reference sequence). Germline trimming cut 5 bases from V and 5 bases from J; bases unmatched to any gene: 12.

The genes are TRBV7-3 and TRBJ2-7; the D is unclear. V dropped 4 bases and J dropped 6 bases, with 16 bases sitting between them. Germline V CDR1 and CDR2: SGHTA, FQGTGA. This CDR3 is 14 amino acids long. DNA of the CDR3: TGTGCCAGCAGCTGCCCACTCTTACTACGCGAGCAGTACTTC. Protein product: CASSCPLLLREQYF.

This clone has just a few counts. The V and J genes are TRBV7-2 and TRBJ2-7; D possibly corresponds to TRBD1 (6 bases). The germline gives CDR1 SGHTA, CDR2 FQGNSA. V lost 5 bases and J lost 3, with 11 bases in between. There are 13 residues in the CDR3. The CDR3 DNA reads TGTGCCAGCAGCCGCGACAGGTACTACGAGCAGTACTTC. This sequence encodes CASSRDRYYEQYF. Using reference TRBV7-2 and TRBJ2-7 for the parts outside the CDR3, the full variable domain is GAGVSQSPSNKVTEKGKDVELRCDPISGHTALYWYRQSLGQGLEFLIYFQGNSAPDKSGLPSDRFSAERTGGSVSTLTIQRTQQEDSAVYLCASSRDRYYEQYFGPGTRLTVT.

The chain couples TRBV7-2 to TRBJ1-2; possible D gene TRBD1, 5 bases. The V gene's germline CDR1 is SGHTA and CDR2 FQGNSA. V was pared by 4 bases and J by 0 bases, with 15 bases between. The CDR3 is 16 residues long. CDR3 residues: CASSSEGGTTNYGYTF. DNA of the CDR3: TGTGCCAGCAGCTCAGAGGGTGGGACTACTAACTATGGCTACACCTTC.

This chain links TRBV27 with TRBJ2-7; a weak D match, TRBD1 (5 bases). The CDR3 loop spans 15 amino acids. Germline V CDR1 and CDR2: MNHEY, SMNVEV (reference sequence). V lost 3 bases and J lost 3, with 15 bases in between. The chain's CDR3 is CASSLAGLTLYEQYF. CDR3 nucleotide sequence: TGTGCCAGCAGTTTGGCAGGGCTGACCCTCTACGAGCAGTACTTC.

The chain is built from TRBV7-9 and TRBJ1-6; TRBD1 might be the D (5 bases). The V gene's germline CDR1 is SEHNR and CDR2 FQNEAQ (reference sequence). The CDR3 covers 13 residues. The V end was cut by 3 bases, the J end by 9 bases, with 9 bases between. As DNA, the CDR3 is TGTGCCAGCAGCTTTATGACAGCTTCACCCCTCCACTTT. Translation gives CASSFMTASPLHF.

The rearrangement uses TRBV4-2 and TRBJ1-2; D is perhaps TRBD1 (5 bases). V was clipped by 0 bases and J by 5 bases, with 10 bases between them. Germline-derived CDR1 and CDR2 are LGHNA and YNFKEQ. The CDR3 length is 14 residues. Here the CDR3 DNA reads TGTGCCAGCAGCCAAGAAACCAGGGTTTATGGCTACACCTTC. Translating gives CASSQETRVYGYTF.

The chain has TRBV29-1 and TRBJ1-2, with D perhaps matching TRBD1 (6 bases). The V end lost 7 bases, the J end lost 5 bases, and 20 bases lay between the germline ends. The CDR3 extends over 14 amino acids. Germline CDR1 reads SQVTM; CDR2 reads ANQGSEA. DNA for the CDR3: TGCAGCGCCCTGACGACCCGGACAGTTTATGGCTACACCTTC. Translation gives CSALTTRTVYGYTF.